Listed here are 5 T cell receptor beta chains from one sample, sequenced in a study of identical twins (dated by TCRdb to 2015 to 2016). Libraries were constructed by 5' RACE. TCRdb records Illumina HiSeq 2000 as the sequencer. The raw public reads went through TCRdb reprocessing: fastp at Q25, MiXCR clone calling, in-frame beta chains kept. Under each unique CDR3 protein, matching rows form one entry showing the most common genes and DNA. The sample contains 240,000 or so distinct CDR3 sequences, about 12% of them found a single time. More than 3.5% of the sample goes to the ten largest clones. These records were also assigned to another study, of yellow fever vaccine responses in identical twins.

Sequencing was done on a sample of memory (CD45RO+) T cells sorted from blood. Reading the label with the study, this specimen's cell subset or site is: CD45RO+ enriched T cells. Receptors originate from a woman between 18 and 30 years old in good health.

This clonotype was counted only a few times. The rearrangement uses TRBV27 and TRBJ2-2, with 12 positions matching TRBD1. The V segment lost 5 bases and the J segment 3 bases; nucleotides outside the gene matches: 7. The CDR3 is 17 residues long. Germline CDR1 and CDR2: MNHEY and SMNVEV (reference sequence). CDR3 in DNA: TGTGCCAGCAGTCGGGGGACAGGGGGCGCGGACACCGGGGAGCTGTTTTTT. Protein: CASSRGTGGADTGELFF.

The rearrangement joins TRBV5-1 to TRBJ2-7; the match to TRBD2 covers 7 bases. CDR1 SGHRS and CDR2 YFSETQ come from the germline V gene. The CDR3 sequence is 14 residues long. With 5 bases clipped from V and 2 bases from J, the junction kept 7 bases outside the gene matches. DNA for the CDR3: TGCGCCAGCAGTCGGGGGGTCACAACCTACGAGCAGTACTTC. Translation gives CASSRGVTTYEQYF.

The chain combines TRBV7-2 with TRBJ2-7; D is possibly TRBD1 or TRBD2 (5 bases each). Trimming left V 8 bases short and J 0 bases short, with 11 bases between. Germline CDR1 SGHTA, CDR2 FQGNSA. This CDR3 has 13 residues. The CDR3 DNA sequence: TGTGCCAGCGGGGACGCGAGCTCCTACGAGCAGTACTTC. Translation: CASGDASSYEQYF.

V is TRBV7-2 and J is TRBJ2-2; D unclear. The CDR3 extends over 15 amino acids. Germline V CDR1 and CDR2: SGHTA, FQGNSA. The ends were cut back, 1 base at V and 2 bases at J, with 8 bases in the middle. The CDR3 sequence: CASSLVVTNTGELFF. CDR3 DNA: TGTGCCAGCAGCTTAGTGGTCACAAACACCGGGGAGCTGTTTTTT.

This clonotype showed up just a few times. This sequence joins TRBV6-2 or TRBV6-3 and TRBJ2-5; tentatively, D is TRBD2 (6 bases). CDR3 length equals 13 residues. V was shortened by 2 bases and J by 2 bases, with 6 bases between the two germline ends. CDR1 and CDR2 (germline): MNHEY, SVGEGT. The CDR3 DNA follows: TGTGCCAGCAGTTACGGGAGGCAAGAGACCCAGTACTTC. This sequence encodes CASSYGRQETQYF.